Sequencing of this T cell receptor beta chain was carried out in a study of Ad26.COV2.S vaccination and SARS-CoV-2 variants. For the study at large: Ad26.COV2.S given intramuscularly, once or twice 56 days apart.

Treatment indicated: approximately 18 received Ad26.COV2.S at low or high dose, single or two shots; 5 received placebo; per-sample allocation not given. Sampling was performed 63 days after the first vaccine or placebo injection. An Ad26 vector was used to express Wuhan-strain SARS-CoV-2 spike as the vaccine. Germline CDR1 reads LNHDA; CDR2 reads SQIVND (reference sequence). The CDR3 covers 16 residues. J was trimmed by 6 bases and V by 6 bases; bases with no gene match: 13. Data came from immunoSEQ multiplex PCR; TCRdb stores just in-frame clones and leaves some out. The table records hundreds of thousands of clones, roughly 87% of them present only once.

The sample here was peripheral blood, taken in a trial of Ad26.COV2.S vaccine versus placebo. The source is a person aged 18-65 years who received the Ad26.COV2.S COVID-19 vaccine or a placebo. The V gene is TRBV19, the J gene TRBJ1-4; 7 bases are shared with TRBD1. CDR3 sequence (DNA): TGTGCCAGTAGCAGTCTAGGGGACAGCTACTATGAAAAACTGTTTTTT. It translates to CASSSLGDSYYEKLFF.